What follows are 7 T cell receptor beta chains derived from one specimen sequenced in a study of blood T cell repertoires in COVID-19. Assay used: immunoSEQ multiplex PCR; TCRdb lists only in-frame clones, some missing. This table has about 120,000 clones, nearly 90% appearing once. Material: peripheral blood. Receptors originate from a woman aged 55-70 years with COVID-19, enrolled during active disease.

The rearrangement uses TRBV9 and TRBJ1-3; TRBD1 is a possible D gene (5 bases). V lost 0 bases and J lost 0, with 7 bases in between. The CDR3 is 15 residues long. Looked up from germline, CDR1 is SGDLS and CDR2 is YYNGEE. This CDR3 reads CASSVAGSSGNTIYF. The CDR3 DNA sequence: TGTGCCAGCAGCGTAGCAGGGTCCTCTGGAAACACCATATATTTT.

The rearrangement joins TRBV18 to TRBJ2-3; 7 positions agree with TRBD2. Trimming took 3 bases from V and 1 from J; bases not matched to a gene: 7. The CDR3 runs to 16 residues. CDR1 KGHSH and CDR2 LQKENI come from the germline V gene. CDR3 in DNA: TGTGCCAGCTCACCCGGGCTGAGCGGGGGCACAGATACGCAGTATTTT. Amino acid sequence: CASSPGLSGGTDTQYF.

The CDR3 loop is CASRLAGTGANYGYTF. The CDR3 DNA sequence: TGTGCCAGCAGACTCGCCGGGACAGGGGCTAACTATGGCTACACCTTC. The gene calls are TRBV5-4 and TRBJ1-2, with 10 bases that match TRBD1. Losses at the gene ends were 5 bases for V and 0 bases for J; bases not matched to a gene: 7. This CDR3 has 16 amino acids. In germline, CDR1 is SGHNT, CDR2 YYREEE (reference sequence). Full variable domain (outside the CDR3, taken from reference TRBV5-4 and TRBJ1-2): ETGVTQSPTHLIKTRGQQVTLRCSSQSGHNTVSWYQQALGQGPQFIFQYYREEENGRGNFPPRFSGLQFPNYSSELNVNALELDDSALYLCASRLAGTGANYGYTFGSGTRLTVV.

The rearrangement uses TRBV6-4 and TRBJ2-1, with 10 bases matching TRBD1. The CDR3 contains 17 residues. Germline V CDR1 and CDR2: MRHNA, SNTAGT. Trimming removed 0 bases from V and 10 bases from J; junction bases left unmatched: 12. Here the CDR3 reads CASSDSYGDRGGREQFF. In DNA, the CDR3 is TGTGCCAGCAGTGACTCATACGGGGACAGGGGTGGTAGGGAGCAGTTCTTC.

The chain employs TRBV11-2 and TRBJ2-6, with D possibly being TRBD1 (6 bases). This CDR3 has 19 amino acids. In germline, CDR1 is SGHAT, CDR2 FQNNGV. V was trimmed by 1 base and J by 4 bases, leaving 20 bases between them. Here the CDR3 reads CASSLGQVLTHSGANVLTF. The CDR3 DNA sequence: TGTGCCAGCAGCTTAGGACAGGTCTTAACCCACTCGGGGGCCAACGTCCTGACTTTC.

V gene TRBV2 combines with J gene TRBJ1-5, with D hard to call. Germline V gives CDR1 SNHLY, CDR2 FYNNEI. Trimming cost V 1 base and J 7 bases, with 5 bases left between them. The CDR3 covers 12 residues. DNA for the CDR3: TGTGCCAGCAGTGAAGTCGGGCAGCCCCAGCATTTT. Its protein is CASSEVGQPQHF.

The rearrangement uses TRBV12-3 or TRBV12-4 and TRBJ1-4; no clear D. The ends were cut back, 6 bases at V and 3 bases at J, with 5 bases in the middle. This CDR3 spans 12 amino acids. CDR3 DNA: TGTGCCAGCAGCTTCCCTAATGAAAAACTGTTTTTT. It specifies CASSFPNEKLFF.